The text below deals with one T cell receptor beta chain. This record belongs to a study of technical replicates of blood from a few donors. J was trimmed by 7 bases and V by 4 bases; bases with no gene match: 8. The CDR3 has 16 amino acids. Germline-derived CDR1 and CDR2 are SGHRS and YFSETQ. Clones were read by immunoSEQ multiplex PCR, and TCRdb kept only the in-frame ones, dropping some. The sample gives 65,000 to 80,000 clones, around 90% of which show up once; about 0.35% is in the top ten. The chain is built from TRBV5-1 and TRBJ2-2; TRBD1 matches at 12 bases. Sequenced material: T cells isolated from PBMCs. The receptor was derived from a human donor in good health. Written as DNA, the CDR3 is TGCGCCAGCAGCACAGGGACAGGGGGCGCCGACGGGGAGCTGTTTTTT. The encoded protein is CASSTGTGGADGELFF.